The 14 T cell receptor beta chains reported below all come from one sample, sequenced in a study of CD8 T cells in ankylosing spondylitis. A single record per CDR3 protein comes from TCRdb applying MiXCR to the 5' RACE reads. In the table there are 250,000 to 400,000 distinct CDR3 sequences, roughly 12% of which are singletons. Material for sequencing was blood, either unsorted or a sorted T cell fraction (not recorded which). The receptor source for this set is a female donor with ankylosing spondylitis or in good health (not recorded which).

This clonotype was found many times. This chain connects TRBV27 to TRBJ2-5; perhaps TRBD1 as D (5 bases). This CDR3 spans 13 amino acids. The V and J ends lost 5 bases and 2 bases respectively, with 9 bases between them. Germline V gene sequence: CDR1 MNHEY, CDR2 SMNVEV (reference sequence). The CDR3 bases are TGTGCCAGCAGTCATGGGGCTCAAGAGACCCAGTACTTC. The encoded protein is CASSHGAQETQYF.

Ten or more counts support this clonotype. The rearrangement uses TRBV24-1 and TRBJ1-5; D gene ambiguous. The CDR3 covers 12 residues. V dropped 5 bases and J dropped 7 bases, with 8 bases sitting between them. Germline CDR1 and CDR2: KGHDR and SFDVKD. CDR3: CATSGGGQPQHF. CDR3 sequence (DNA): TGTGCCACCAGTGGAGGCGGGCAGCCCCAGCATTTT.

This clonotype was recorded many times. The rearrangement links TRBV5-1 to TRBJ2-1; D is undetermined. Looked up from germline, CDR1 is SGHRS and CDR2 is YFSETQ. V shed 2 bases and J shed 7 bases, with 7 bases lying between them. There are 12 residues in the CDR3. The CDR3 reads CASSFKVNEQFF. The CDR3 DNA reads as TGCGCCAGCAGCTTCAAGGTGAATGAGCAGTTCTTC. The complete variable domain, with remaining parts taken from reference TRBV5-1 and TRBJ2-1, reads KAGVTQTPRYLIKTRGQQVTLSCSPISGHRSVSWYQQTPGQGLQFLFEYFSETQRNKGNFPGRFSGRQFSNSRSEMNVSTLELGDSALYLCASSFKVNEQFFGPGTRLTVL.

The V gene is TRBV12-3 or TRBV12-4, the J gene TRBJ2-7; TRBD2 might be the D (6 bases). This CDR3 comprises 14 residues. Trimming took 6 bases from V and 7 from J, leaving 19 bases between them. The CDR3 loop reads CASSPSGTLGEQYF. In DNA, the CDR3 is TGTGCCAGCAGCCCCTCTGGGACTTTGGGAGAGCAGTACTTC.

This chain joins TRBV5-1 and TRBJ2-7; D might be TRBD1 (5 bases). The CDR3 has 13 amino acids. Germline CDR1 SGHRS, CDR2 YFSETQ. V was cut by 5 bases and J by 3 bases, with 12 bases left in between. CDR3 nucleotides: TGCGCCAGCAGGACAGAGATGGGCTACGAGCAGTACTTC. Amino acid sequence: CASRTEMGYEQYF.

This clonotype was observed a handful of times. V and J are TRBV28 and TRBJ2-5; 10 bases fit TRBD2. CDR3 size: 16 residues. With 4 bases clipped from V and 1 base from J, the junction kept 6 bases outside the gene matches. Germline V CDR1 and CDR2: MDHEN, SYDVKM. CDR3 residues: CASSYGTSGTQETQYF. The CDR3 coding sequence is TGTGCCAGCAGTTATGGTACTAGCGGGACCCAAGAGACCCAGTACTTC.

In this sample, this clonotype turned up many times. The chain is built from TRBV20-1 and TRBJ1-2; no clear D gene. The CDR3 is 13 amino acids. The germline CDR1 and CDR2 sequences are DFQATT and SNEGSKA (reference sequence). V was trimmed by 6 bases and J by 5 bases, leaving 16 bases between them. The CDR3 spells CSALLGREYGYTF. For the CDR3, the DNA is TGCAGTGCACTGCTAGGTCGGGAGTATGGCTACACCTTC.

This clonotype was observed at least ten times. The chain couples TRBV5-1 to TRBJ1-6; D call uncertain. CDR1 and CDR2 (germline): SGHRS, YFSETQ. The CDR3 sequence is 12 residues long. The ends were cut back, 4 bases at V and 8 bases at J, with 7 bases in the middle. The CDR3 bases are TGCGCCAGCAGCCACCTAGATTCACCCCTCCACTTT. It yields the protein CASSHLDSPLHF.

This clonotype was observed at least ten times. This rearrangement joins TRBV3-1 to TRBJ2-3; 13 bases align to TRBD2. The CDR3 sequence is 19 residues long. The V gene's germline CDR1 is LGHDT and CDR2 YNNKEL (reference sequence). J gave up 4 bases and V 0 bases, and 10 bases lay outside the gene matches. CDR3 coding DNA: TGTGCCAGCAGCCAAGATTCGCTGACTAGCGGGGGGTGGGCAGATACGCAGTATTTT. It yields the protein CASSQDSLTSGGWADTQYF.

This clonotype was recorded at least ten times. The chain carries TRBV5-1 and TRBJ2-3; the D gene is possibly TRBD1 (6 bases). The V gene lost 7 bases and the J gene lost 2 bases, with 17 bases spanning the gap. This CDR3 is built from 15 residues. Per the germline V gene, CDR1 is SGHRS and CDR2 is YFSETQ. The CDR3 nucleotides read TGCGCCAGCGGGAATCCGACAGGAGACACAGATACGCAGTATTTT. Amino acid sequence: CASGNPTGDTDTQYF.

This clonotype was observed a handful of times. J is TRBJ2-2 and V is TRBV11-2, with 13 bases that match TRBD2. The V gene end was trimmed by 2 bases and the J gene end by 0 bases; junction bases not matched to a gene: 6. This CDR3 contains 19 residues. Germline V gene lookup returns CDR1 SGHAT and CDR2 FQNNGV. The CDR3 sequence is CASSLRRLAGGPNTGELFF. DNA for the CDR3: TGTGCCAGCAGCTTACGAAGACTAGCGGGAGGTCCGAACACCGGGGAGCTGTTTTTT.

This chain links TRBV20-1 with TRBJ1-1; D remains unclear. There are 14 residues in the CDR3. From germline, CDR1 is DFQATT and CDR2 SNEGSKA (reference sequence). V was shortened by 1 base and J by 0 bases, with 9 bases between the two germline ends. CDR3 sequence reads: CSARGWSMNTEAFF. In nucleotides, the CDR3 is TGCAGTGCTAGAGGGTGGAGCATGAACACTGAAGCTTTCTTT.

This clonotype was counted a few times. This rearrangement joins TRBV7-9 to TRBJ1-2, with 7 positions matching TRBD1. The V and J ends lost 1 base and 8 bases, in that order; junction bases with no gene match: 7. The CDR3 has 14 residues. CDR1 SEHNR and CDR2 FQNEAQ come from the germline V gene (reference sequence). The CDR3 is CASSLGTGVDGYTF. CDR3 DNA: TGTGCCAGCAGCTTAGGGACAGGAGTTGACGGCTACACCTTC.

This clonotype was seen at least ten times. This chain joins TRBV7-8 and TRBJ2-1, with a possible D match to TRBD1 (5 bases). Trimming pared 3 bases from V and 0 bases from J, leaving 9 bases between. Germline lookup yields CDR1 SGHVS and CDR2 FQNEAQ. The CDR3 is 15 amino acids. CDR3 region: CASSFLQGSYNEQFF. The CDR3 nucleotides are TGTGCCAGCAGCTTTCTTCAGGGCTCCTACAATGAGCAGTTCTTC. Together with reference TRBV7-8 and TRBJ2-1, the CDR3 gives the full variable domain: GAGVSQSPRYKVAKRGQDVALRCDPISGHVSLFWYQQALGQGPEFLTYFQNEAQLDKSGLPSDRFFAERPEGSVSTLKIQRTQQEDSAVYLCASSFLQGSYNEQFFGPGTRLTVL.